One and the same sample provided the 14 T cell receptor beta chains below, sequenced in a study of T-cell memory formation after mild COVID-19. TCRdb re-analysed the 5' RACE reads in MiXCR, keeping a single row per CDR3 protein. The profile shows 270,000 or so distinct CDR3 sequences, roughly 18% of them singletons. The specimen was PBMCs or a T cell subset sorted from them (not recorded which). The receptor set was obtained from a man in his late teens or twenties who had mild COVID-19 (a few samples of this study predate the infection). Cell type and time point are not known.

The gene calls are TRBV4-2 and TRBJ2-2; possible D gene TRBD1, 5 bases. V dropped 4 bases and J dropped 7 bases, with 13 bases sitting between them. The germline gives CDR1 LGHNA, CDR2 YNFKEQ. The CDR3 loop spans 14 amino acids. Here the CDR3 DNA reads TGTGCCAGCAGCCGCGGACACGGAGACGGGGAGCTGTTTTTT. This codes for CASSRGHGDGELFF.

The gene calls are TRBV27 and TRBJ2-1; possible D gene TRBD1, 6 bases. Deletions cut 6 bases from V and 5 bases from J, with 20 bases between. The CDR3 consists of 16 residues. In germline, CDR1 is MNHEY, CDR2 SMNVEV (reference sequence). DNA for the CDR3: TGTGCCAGCAGCTTTCCGAAACAGGGTGCCCACAATGAGCAGTTCTTC. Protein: CASSFPKQGAHNEQFF.

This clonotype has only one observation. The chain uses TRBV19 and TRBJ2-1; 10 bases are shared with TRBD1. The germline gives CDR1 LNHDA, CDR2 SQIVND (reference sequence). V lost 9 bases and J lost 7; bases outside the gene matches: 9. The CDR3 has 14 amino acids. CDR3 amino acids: CASRATGGSNEQFF. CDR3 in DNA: TGTGCCAGCCGGGCGACAGGGGGCTCAAATGAGCAGTTCTTC.

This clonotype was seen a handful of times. CDR3 in DNA: TGTGCCAGCAGCCAAGATAGCCAGGGGGACTATGGCTACACCTTC. Translation gives CASSQDSQGDYGYTF. The chain recombines TRBV3-1 with TRBJ1-2; the match to TRBD1 covers 7 bases. This CDR3 contains 15 residues. Trimming took 0 bases from V and 3 from J; bases not matched to a gene: 4. From germline, CDR1 is LGHDT and CDR2 YNNKEL (reference sequence).

As DNA, the CDR3 is TGTGCCAGCATTCTCGGGCTGAGGGACTCCGAGCAGTACTTC. Residues: CASILGLRDSEQYF. The chain employs TRBV6-2 or TRBV6-3 and TRBJ2-7; D is possibly TRBD2 (6 bases). The V and J ends lost 7 bases and 6 bases respectively, with 19 bases between them. CDR1 and CDR2 (germline): MNHEY, SVGEGT. The CDR3 spans 14 residues.

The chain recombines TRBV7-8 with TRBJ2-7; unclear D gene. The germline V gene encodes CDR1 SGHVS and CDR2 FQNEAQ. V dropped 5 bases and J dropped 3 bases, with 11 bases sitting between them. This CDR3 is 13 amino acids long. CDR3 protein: CASSPGGVYEQYF. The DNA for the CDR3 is TGTGCCAGCAGCCCCGGCGGTGTCTACGAGCAGTACTTC. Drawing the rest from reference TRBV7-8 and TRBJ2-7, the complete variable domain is GAGVSQSPRYKVAKRGQDVALRCDPISGHVSLFWYQQALGQGPEFLTYFQNEAQLDKSGLPSDRFFAERPEGSVSTLKIQRTQQEDSAVYLCASSPGGVYEQYFGPGTRLTVT.

Here the CDR3 reads CASKFIGANEQFF. Written as DNA, the CDR3 is TGTGCCAGCAAGTTCATAGGGGCCAATGAGCAGTTCTTC. The genes are TRBV2 and TRBJ2-1; weak D call: TRBD1 (5 bases). Trimming removed 7 bases at V and 6 bases at J, with 13 bases between. The CDR3 sequence is 13 residues long. The germline V gene has CDR1 SNHLY and CDR2 FYNNEI.

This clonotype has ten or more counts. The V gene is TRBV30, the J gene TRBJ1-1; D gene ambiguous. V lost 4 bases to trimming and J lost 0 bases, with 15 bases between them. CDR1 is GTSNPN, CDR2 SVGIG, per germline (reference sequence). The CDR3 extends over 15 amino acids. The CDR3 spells CAWKQILAMNTEAFF. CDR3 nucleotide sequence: TGTGCCTGGAAACAGATCCTAGCTATGAACACTGAAGCTTTCTTT.

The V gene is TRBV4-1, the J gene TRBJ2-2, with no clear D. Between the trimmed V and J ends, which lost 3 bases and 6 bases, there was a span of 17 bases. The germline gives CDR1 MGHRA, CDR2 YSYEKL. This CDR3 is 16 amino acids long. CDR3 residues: CASSQKSEKVSGELFF. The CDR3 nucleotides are TGCGCCAGCAGCCAGAAAAGCGAGAAGGTCTCCGGGGAGCTGTTTTTT.

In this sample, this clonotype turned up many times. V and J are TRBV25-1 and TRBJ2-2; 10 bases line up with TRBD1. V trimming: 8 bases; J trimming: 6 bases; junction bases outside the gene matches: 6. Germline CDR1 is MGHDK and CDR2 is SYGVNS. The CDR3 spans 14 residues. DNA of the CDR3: TGTGCCAGCTCCGGGACAGGGGACGCCGGGGAGCTGTTTTTT. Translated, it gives CASSGTGDAGELFF.

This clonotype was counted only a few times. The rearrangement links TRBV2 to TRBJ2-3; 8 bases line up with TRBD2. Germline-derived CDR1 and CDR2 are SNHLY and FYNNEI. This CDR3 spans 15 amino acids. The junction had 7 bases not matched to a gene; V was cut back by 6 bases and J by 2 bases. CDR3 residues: CASSPGGVSTDTQYF. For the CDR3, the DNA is TGTGCCAGCAGCCCGGGGGGGGTCTCCACAGATACGCAGTATTTT.

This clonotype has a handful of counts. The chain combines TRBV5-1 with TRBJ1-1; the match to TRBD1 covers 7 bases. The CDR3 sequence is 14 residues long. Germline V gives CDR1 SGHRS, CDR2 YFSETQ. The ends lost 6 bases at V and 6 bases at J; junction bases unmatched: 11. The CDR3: CASKTDRASSEAFF. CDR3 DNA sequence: TGCGCCAGCAAAACTGACAGGGCTTCGTCTGAAGCTTTCTTT.

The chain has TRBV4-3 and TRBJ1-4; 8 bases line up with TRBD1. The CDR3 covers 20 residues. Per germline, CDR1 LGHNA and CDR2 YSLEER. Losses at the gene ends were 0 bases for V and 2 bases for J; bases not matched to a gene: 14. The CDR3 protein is CASSQDWRPRGRTTNEKLFF. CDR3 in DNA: TGCGCCAGCAGCCAAGATTGGAGGCCCAGGGGGCGGACGACTAATGAAAAACTGTTTTTT.

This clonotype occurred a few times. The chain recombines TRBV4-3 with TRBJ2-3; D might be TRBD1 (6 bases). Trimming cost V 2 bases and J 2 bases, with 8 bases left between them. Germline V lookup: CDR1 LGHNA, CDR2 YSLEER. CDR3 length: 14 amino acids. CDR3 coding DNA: TGCGCCAGCAGCCAACCAGGGGTCACAGATACGCAGTATTTT. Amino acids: CASSQPGVTDTQYF.